The clone carrying this T cell receptor (beta chain) was picked up one time. Germline V CDR1 and CDR2: LGHDT, YNNKEL (reference sequence). Between the trimmed V and J ends, which lost 2 bases and 8 bases, there was a span of 9 bases. CDR3 length: 12 residues. The sample originates from a study of blood T cell repertoires in COVID-19. Overall study: Sample material is recorded as cDNA or gDNA derived from T cells, B-cell-depleted T cells, or PBMCs.

The table came from immunoSEQ multiplex PCR; TCRdb's copy has only in-frame clones and leaves some out. The table includes under 150,000 clones, just under 80% detected once. The receptor was isolated from a human donor in a cohort sampled during active COVID-19. The gene calls are TRBV3-1 (or the pseudogene TRBV3-2) and TRBJ1-1, with D unresolved. Sequencing input: peripheral blood. The CDR3 nucleotides are TGTGCCAGCAGCCAACCCCCGCGCGAAGCTTTCTTT. Residues: CASSQPPREAFF.